One T cell receptor (beta chain) is described in this entry. The V gene's germline CDR1 is SGHRS and CDR2 YFSETQ. The CDR3 totals 15 residues. With V trimmed by 0 bases and J by 4 bases, 4 bases remained unmatched. The entry originates in a study of T cell responses to AZD1222 COVID-19 vaccine. Profiled with immunoSEQ multiplex PCR; TCRdb holds only in-frame clones, not every one. Here the sample spans 100,000 to 150,000 clones, around 80% being singletons. The TCR was taken from an adult who received the AZD1222 COVID-19 vaccine. The J gene is TRBJ2-4, the V gene TRBV5-1; 7 nucleotides agree with TRBD1. The sequenced sample was peripheral blood, obtained 28 days after the second AZD1222 dose. The CDR3 DNA sequence: TGCGCCAGCAGCTTGGTTGGGGACAGAAAAAACATTCAGTACTTC. Encoded protein: CASSLVGDRKNIQYF.